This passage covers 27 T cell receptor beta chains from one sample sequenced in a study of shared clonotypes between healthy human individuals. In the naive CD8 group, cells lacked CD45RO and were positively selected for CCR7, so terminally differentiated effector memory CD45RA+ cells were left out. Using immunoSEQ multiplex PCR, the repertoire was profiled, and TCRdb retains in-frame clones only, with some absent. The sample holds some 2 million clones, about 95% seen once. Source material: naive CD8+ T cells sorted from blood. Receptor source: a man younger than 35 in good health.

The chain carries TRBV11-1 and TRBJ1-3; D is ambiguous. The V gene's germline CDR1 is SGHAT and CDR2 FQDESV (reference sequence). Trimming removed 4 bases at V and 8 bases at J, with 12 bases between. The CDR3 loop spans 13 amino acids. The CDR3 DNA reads TGTGCCAGCAGCTCCCTGCTGCGGGACACCATATATTTT. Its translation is CASSSLLRDTIYF.

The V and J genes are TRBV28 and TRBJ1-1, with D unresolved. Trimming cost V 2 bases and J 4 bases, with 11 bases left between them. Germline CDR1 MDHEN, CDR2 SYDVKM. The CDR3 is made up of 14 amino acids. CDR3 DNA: TGTGCCAGCAGTTTACGGTTCGTGACCACTGAAGCTTTCTTT. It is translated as CASSLRFVTTEAFF.

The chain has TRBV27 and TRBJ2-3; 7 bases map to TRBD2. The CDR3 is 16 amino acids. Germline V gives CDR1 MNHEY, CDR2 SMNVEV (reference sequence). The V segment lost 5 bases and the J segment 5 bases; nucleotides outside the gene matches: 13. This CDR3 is CASSPASGHYGDTQYF. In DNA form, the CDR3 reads TGTGCCAGCAGTCCCGCTAGCGGCCATTATGGAGATACGCAGTATTTT.

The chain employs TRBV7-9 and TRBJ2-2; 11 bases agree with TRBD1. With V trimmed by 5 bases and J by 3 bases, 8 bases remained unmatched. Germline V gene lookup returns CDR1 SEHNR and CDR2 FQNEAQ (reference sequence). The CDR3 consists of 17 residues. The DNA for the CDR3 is TGTGCCAGCAGCCCTTCAAAGGGACAGGGGGACACCGGGGAGCTGTTTTTT. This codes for CASSPSKGQGDTGELFF.

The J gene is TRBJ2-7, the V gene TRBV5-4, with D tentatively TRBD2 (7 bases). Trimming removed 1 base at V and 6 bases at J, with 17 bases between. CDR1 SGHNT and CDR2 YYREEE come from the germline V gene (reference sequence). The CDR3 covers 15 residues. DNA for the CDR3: TGTGCCAGCAGCTTGACTTGGGGGGGGCTAGGCGAGCAGTACTTC. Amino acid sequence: CASSLTWGGLGEQYF.

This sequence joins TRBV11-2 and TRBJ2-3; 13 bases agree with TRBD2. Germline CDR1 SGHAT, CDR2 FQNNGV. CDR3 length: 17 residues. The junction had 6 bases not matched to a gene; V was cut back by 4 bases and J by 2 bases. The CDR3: CASSSRTSGRATDTQYF. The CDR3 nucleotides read TGTGCCAGCAGCTCCCGTACTAGCGGGAGGGCCACAGATACGCAGTATTTT.

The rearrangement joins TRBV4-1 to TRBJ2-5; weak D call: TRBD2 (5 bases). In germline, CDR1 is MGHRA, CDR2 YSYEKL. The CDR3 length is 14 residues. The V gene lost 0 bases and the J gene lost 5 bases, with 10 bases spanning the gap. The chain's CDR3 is CASSQDGSVETQYF. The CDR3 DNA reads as TGCGCCAGCAGCCAAGATGGTAGCGTGGAGACCCAGTACTTC.

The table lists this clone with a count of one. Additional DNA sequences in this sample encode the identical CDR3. The CDR3 DNA is TGCGCCAGCAGCCAGGGGACTAGCGGGATATACGAGCAGTACTTC. Residues: CASSQGTSGIYEQYF. The genes are TRBV4-3 and TRBJ2-7, with 13 bases that match TRBD2. The CDR3 length is 15 residues. J lost 4 bases, V lost 3 bases, and 3 bases had no gene match. Germline V gives CDR1 LGHNA, CDR2 YSLEER.

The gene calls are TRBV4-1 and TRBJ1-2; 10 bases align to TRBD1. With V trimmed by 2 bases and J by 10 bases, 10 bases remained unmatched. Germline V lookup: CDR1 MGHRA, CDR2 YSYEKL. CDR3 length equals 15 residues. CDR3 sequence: CASSQSPTGGKNYTF. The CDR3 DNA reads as TGCGCCAGCAGCCAAAGCCCGACAGGGGGCAAAAACTACACCTTC.

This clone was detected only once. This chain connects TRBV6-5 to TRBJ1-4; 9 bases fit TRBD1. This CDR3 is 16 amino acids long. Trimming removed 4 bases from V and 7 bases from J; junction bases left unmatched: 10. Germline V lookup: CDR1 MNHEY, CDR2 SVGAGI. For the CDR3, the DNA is TGTGCCAGCAGTTTATCCCCGGGACAGGGACCTGAAAAACTGTTTTTT. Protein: CASSLSPGQGPEKLFF.

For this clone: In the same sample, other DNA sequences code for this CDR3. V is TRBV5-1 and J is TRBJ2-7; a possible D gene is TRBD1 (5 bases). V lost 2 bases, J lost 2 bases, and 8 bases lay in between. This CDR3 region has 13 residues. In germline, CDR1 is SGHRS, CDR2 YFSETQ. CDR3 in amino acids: CASSLDSTYEQYF. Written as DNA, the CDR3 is TGCGCCAGCAGCTTAGACAGCACCTACGAGCAGTACTTC.

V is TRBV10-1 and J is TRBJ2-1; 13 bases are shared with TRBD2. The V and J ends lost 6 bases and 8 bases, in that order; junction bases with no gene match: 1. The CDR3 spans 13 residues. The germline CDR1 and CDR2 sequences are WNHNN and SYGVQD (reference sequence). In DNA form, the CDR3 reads TGCGCCAGCAGCACTAGCGGGGGGGATGAGCAGTTCTTC. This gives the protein CASSTSGGDEQFF.

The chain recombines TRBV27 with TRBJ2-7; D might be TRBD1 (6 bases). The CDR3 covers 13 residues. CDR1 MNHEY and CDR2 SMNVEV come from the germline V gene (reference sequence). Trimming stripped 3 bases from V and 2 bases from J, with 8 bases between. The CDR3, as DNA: TGTGCCAGCAGTTTGTACAGGGCCTACGAGCAGTACTTC. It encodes CASSLYRAYEQYF.

The CDR3 loop is CASSEARTTNEKLFF. As DNA, the CDR3 is TGTGCCAGCAGTGAAGCAAGGACAACTAATGAAAAACTGTTTTTT. The chain links TRBV2 to TRBJ1-4; D is unclear. This CDR3 has 15 amino acids. Germline V gene sequence: CDR1 SNHLY, CDR2 FYNNEI. The V end lost 0 bases, the J end lost 0 bases, and 5 bases lay between the germline ends.

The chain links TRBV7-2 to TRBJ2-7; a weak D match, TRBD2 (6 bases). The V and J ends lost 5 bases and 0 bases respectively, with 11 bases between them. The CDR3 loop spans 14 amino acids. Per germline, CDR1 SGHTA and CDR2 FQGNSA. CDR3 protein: CASSTTRSSYEQYF. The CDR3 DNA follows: TGTGCCAGCAGCACGACTAGGAGCTCCTACGAGCAGTACTTC.

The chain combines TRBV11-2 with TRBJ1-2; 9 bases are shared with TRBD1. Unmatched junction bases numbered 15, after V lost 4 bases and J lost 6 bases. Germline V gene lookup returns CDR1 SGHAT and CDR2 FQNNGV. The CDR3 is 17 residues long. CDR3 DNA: TGTGCCAGCAGCTCCCCTCTTCTGGCGGACAGGGGCGATGGCTACACCTTC. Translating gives CASSSPLLADRGDGYTF.

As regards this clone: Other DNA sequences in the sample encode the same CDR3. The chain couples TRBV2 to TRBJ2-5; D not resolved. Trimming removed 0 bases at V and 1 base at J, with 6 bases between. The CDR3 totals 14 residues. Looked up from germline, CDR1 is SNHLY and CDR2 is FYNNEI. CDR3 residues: CASSEAVSQETQYF. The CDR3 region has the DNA TGTGCCAGCAGTGAAGCGGTCAGCCAAGAGACCCAGTACTTC.

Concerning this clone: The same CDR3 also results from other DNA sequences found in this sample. The CDR3 protein is CSVRGGAEAFF. The CDR3 region has the DNA TGCAGCGTTCGAGGCGGGGCCGAAGCTTTCTTT. V is TRBV29-1 and J is TRBJ1-1; D may be TRBD1 (5 bases). The V end was cut by 5 bases, the J end by 8 bases, with 12 bases between. The germline V gene encodes CDR1 SQVTM and CDR2 ANQGSEA. The CDR3 runs to 11 residues.

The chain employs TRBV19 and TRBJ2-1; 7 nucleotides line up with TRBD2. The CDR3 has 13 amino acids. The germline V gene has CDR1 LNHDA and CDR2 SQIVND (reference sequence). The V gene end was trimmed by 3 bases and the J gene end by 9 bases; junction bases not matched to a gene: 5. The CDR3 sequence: CASSIDREVEQFF. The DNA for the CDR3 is TGTGCCAGTAGTATCGACCGGGAGGTTGAGCAGTTCTTC.

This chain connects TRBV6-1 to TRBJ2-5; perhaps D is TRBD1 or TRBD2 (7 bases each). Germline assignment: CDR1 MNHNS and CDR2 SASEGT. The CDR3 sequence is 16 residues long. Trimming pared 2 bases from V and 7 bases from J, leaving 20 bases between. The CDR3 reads CASSEFGTTSGGTQYF. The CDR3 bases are TGTGCCAGCAGTGAATTCGGGACTACATCAGGGGGGACCCAGTACTTC.

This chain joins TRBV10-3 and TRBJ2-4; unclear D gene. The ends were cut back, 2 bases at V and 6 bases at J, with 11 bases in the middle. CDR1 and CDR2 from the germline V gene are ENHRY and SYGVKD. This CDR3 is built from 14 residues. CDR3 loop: CAISENIAGNIQYF. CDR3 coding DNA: TGTGCCATCAGTGAGAATATAGCCGGAAACATTCAGTACTTC.

The CDR3 nucleotides read TGTGCCAGCGACGGGACAGGCCCGAACACTGAAGCTTTCTTT. Translated: CASDGTGPNTEAFF. The chain carries TRBV7-9 and TRBJ1-1; TRBD1 agrees at 8 bases. This CDR3 is 14 amino acids long. The V and J ends lost 8 bases and 1 base, in that order; junction bases with no gene match: 6. Looked up from germline, CDR1 is SEHNR and CDR2 is FQNEAQ (reference sequence).

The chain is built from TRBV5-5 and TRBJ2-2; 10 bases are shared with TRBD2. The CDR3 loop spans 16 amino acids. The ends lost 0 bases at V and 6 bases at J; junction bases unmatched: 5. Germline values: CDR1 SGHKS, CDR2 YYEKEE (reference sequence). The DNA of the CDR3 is TGTGCCAGCAGCTTGGTCTCTAGCGGGAGCGCCGGGGAGCTGTTTTTT. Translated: CASSLVSSGSAGELFF.

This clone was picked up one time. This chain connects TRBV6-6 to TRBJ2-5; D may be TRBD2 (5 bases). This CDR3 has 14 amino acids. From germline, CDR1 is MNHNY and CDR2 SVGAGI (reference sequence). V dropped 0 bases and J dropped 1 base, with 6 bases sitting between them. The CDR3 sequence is CASSYSEVQETQYF. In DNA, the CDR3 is TGTGCCAGCAGTTACTCGGAGGTCCAAGAGACCCAGTACTTC.

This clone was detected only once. The CDR3 region is CASSLGGGIDEQFF. CDR3 nucleotide sequence: TGTGCCAGCAGCTTAGGCGGGGGAATAGATGAGCAGTTCTTC. This rearrangement joins TRBV7-8 to TRBJ2-1, with 7 bases aligning to TRBD2. Germline trimming cut 1 base from V and 8 bases from J; bases unmatched to any gene: 5. This CDR3 comprises 14 residues. Germline CDR1 is SGHVS and CDR2 is FQNEAQ.

The CDR3 region has the DNA TGTGCCAGCAGCTTAATGACAGCTGGGGCCAACGTCCTGACTTTC. Amino acids: CASSLMTAGANVLTF. V and J are TRBV13 and TRBJ2-6; D perhaps matches TRBD1 (5 bases). From germline, CDR1 is PRHDT and CDR2 FYEKMQ (reference sequence). Between the trimmed V and J ends, which lost 2 bases and 2 bases, there was a span of 7 bases. The CDR3 contains 15 residues.

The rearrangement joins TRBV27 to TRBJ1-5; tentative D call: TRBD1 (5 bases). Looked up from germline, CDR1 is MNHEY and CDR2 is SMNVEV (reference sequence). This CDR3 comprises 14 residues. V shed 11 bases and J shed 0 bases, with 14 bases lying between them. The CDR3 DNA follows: TGTGCCTCACGGGGGGGTAATAGCAATCAGCCCCAGCATTTT. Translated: CASRGGNSNQPQHF.